Described below is a single T cell receptor (beta chain) sequence and its context. V shed 4 bases, J shed 7 bases, and the junction held 10 bases outside the gene matches. Germline lookup yields CDR1 LGHNA and CDR2 YNFKEQ. The CDR3 contains 16 residues. Profiling relied on immunoSEQ multiplex PCR, and the TCRdb table lists in-frame clones only, not all of them. The repertoire holds 100,000 to 150,000 clones, with more than 75% as singletons. This sample was taken from a study of blood T cell repertoires in COVID-19. The clonotype comes from a man between 60 and 70 years old with acute or convalescent COVID-19. Sequenced: peripheral blood. This rearrangement joins TRBV4-2 to TRBJ1-6; 7 positions agree with TRBD1. The CDR3 here is CASSRRGGDSNSPLHF. The CDR3 DNA sequence: TGTGCCAGCAGCCGAAGAGGGGGCGATTCAAATTCACCCCTCCACTTT.